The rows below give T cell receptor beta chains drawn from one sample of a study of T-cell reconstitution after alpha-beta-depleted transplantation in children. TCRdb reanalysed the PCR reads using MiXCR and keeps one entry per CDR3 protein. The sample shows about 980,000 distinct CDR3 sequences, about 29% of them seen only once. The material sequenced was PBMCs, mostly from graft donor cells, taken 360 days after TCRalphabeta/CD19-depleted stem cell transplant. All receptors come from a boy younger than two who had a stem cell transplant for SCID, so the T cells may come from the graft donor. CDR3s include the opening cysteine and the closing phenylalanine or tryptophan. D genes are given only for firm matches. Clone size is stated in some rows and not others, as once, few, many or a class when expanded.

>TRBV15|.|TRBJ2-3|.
CATSRDLGDTQYF
TGTGCCACCAGCAGAGATTTAGGAGATACGCAGTATTTT
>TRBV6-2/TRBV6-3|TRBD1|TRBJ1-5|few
CASSSGGGTGRNQPQHF
TGTGCCAGCAGTTCCGGTGGCGGGACAGGTCGAAATCAGCCCCAGCATTTT
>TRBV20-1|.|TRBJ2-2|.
CSARDVGELFF
TGCAGTGCTAGAGATGTCGGGGAGCTGTTTTTT
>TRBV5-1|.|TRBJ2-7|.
CASSLAQRWREISYEQYF
TGCGCCAGCAGCTTGGCCCAGCGTTGGAGAGAGATTTCCTACGAGCAGTACTTC
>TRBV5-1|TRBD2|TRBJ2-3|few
CASRWGLAGGLPRTDTQYF
TGCGCCAGCAGATGGGGACTAGCGGGGGGGCTTCCCCGCACAGATACGCAGTATTTT
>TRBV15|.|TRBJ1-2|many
CATSRDKGQGYGYTF
TGTGCCACCAGCAGAGATAAGGGGCAGGGTTATGGCTACACCTTC
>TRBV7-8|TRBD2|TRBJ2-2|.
CASTQASGGLSVFF
TGTGCCAGCACTCAGGCTAGCGGGGGCCTTTCGGTGTTTTTT
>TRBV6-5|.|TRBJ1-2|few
CASSRDPNYGYTF
TGTGCCAGCAGCCGCGACCCGAACTATGGCTACACCTTC
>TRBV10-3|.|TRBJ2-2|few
CATLADGQVFTGELFF
TGTGCCACGCTGGCTGATGGGCAGGTGTTCACCGGGGAGCTGTTTTTT
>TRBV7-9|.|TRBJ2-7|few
CASSSFGQGYYEQYF
TGTGCCAGCAGCTCATTCGGCCAGGGATACTACGAGCAGTACTTC
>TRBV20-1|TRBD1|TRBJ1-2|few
CSARGTAGGYTF
TGCAGTGCTAGGGGGACAGCTGGAGGCTACACCTTC
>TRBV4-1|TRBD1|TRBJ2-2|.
CASSQDRGQVYTGELFF
TGCGCCAGCAGCCAAGATCGGGGACAGGTATACACCGGGGAGCTGTTTTTT
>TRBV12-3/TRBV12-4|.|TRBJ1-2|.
CASTSGAPYGYTF
TGTGCCAGCACCTCAGGGGCCCCCTATGGCTACACCTTC
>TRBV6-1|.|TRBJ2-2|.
CASKRQGGNTGELFF
TGTGCCAGCAAAAGGCAGGGCGGGAACACCGGGGAGCTGTTTTTT
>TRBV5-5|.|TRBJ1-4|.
CASTPEGRSNEKLFF
TGTGCCAGCACCCCGGAGGGGAGATCTAATGAAAAACTGTTTTTT
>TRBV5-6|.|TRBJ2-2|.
CASSLVQTGELFF
TGTGCCAGCAGCTTGGTACAGACCGGGGAGCTGTTTTTT
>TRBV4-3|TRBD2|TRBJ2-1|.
CASSQDGVAGDYYNEQFF
TGCGCCAGCAGCCAAGATGGGGTAGCGGGGGACTACTACAATGAGCAGTTCTTC